This paragraph covers one TCR beta chain sequence. The CDR3 has 16 residues. V lost 3 bases, J lost 0 bases, and 13 bases lay in between. Looked up from germline, CDR1 is SGHRS and CDR2 is YFSETQ. The data derive from a study of shared clonotypes between healthy human individuals. Overall study context: CD4 naive and memory got three plates each, CD8 naive two, CD8 memory one.

Using immunoSEQ multiplex PCR, the repertoire was profiled, and TCRdb retains in-frame clones only, with some absent. Of approximately 2,000,000 clones in the sample, about 90% are singletons; the top ten hold about 0.41%. The origin of this receptor is a man younger than 30 in good health. Some clones in this sample may be carry-over from other donors' samples. This chain connects TRBV5-1 to TRBJ2-1; D unresolved. Material for sequencing was naive CD4+ T cells from PBMCs. Noted subset: CD45RA+ positively selected. Here the CDR3 DNA reads TGCGCCAGCAGCTCCGCCCCGCCGCCCTCCTACAATGAGCAGTTCTTC. It specifies CASSSAPPPSYNEQFF.